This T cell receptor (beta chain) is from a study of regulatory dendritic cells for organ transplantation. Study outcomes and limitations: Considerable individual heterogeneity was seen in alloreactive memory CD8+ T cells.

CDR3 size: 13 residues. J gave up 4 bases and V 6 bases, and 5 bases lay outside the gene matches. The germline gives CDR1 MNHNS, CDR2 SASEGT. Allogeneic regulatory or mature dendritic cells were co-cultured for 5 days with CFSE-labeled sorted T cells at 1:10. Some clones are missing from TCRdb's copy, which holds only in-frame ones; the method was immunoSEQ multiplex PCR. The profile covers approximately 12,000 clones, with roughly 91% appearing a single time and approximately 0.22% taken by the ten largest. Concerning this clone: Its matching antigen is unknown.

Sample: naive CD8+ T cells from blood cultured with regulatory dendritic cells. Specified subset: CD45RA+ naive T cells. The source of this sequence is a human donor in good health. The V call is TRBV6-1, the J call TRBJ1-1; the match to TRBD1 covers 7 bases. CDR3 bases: TGTGCCAGCAGCGGACAGGTCCGCACTGAAGCTTTCTTT. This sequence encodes CASSGQVRTEAFF.